The 29 T cell receptor beta chains below all came from one sample that was sequenced in a study of blood T cell repertoires in COVID-19 (dated by TCRdb to 2020 to 2022). Library generation was performed with the immunoSEQ multiplex PCR assay. TCRdb took this table from immuneACCESS and kept in-frame rearrangements with V and J called. Such tables lack part of the clones; where checked against another copy, unresolved V genes explain under half of the gap, and the rest is unexplained. Recorded for this sample are some 150,000 clones; about 86% of them occurred a single time. In total, the top ten clones hold 7.5% to 8.5% of the sample. Source material: peripheral blood. These receptors were obtained from a woman aged 55-69 years with acute or convalescent COVID-19.

V and J are TRBV7-8 and TRBJ2-3; D remains ambiguous. Germline V gene data show CDR1 as SGHVS and CDR2 as FQNEAQ. V was pared by 7 bases and J by 2 bases, with 4 bases between. This CDR3 spans 11 amino acids. The CDR3 DNA follows: TGTGCCAGCACCAACACAGATACGCAGTATTTT. Amino acids: CASTNTDTQYF.

The chain combines TRBV4-3 with TRBJ2-4, with 8 bases matching TRBD1. The V segment lost 0 bases and the J segment 10 bases; nucleotides outside the gene matches: 8. The germline V gene has CDR1 LGHNA and CDR2 YSLEER. The CDR3 consists of 15 residues. Here the CDR3 reads CASSQDRVTGAIQYF. CDR3 in DNA: TGCGCCAGCAGCCAAGACCGGGTGACAGGGGCAATTCAGTACTTC.

The chain joins TRBV12-3 or TRBV12-4 to TRBJ1-4; D gene ambiguous. Deletions cut 4 bases from V and 8 bases from J, with 11 bases between. This CDR3 spans 13 amino acids. CDR3 loop: CASSYTVGEKLFF. Written as DNA, the CDR3 is TGTGCCAGCAGTTATACCGTCGGGGAAAAACTGTTTTTT.

The V and J genes are TRBV3-1 (or the pseudogene TRBV3-2) and TRBJ2-5, with D hard to call. CDR3 length equals 12 residues. Looked up from germline, CDR1 is LGHDT and CDR2 is YNNKEL (reference sequence). Deletions cut 2 bases from V and 4 bases from J, with 5 bases between. The CDR3 region is CASSQYPETQYF. CDR3 DNA: TGTGCCAGCAGCCAATATCCAGAGACCCAGTACTTC.

DNA for the CDR3: TGTGCCAGCAGTTACTCTCGACAGGGTTCTGGAAACACCATATATTTT. This translates into CASSYSRQGSGNTIYF. The chain is built from TRBV6-5 and TRBJ1-3; 7 nucleotides align to TRBD1. V shed 0 bases, J shed 1 base, and the junction held 3 bases outside the gene matches. CDR1 and CDR2 (germline): MNHEY, SVGAGI. This CDR3 contains 16 residues.

CDR3 DNA sequence: TGTGCTAGTGGTTTGACGACAGGCTCTGGAAACACCATATATTTT. This encodes CASGLTTGSGNTIYF. The chain employs TRBV12-5 and TRBJ1-3; perhaps TRBD1 as D (6 bases). This CDR3 contains 15 residues. V was cut by 2 bases and J by 0 bases, with 8 bases left in between. Germline CDR1 is LGHNT and CDR2 is FRNRAP.

Only one count was recorded for this clone. This chain joins TRBV12-3 or TRBV12-4 and TRBJ2-3; 10 nucleotides line up with TRBD2. V lost 4 bases to trimming and J lost 12 bases; unmatched junction nucleotides: 4. The CDR3 covers 12 residues. This CDR3 reads CASSWTSGRQYF. The CDR3 DNA sequence: TGTGCCAGCAGTTGGACTAGCGGCCGACAGTATTTT.

This rearrangement joins TRBV5-1 to TRBJ2-5; 12 bases line up with TRBD2. Germline V gives CDR1 SGHRS, CDR2 YFSETQ. Trimming removed 4 bases from V and 4 bases from J; junction bases left unmatched: 2. The CDR3 loop spans 14 amino acids. The CDR3 protein is CASSMGLAGETQYF. In nucleotides, the CDR3 is TGCGCCAGCAGCATGGGACTAGCGGGAGAGACCCAGTACTTC.

The chain couples TRBV7-9 to TRBJ1-5, with 9 bases matching TRBD1. V shed 1 base, J shed 2 bases, and the junction held 6 bases outside the gene matches. Germline CDR1 is SEHNR and CDR2 is FQNEAQ (reference sequence). The CDR3 spans 17 residues. DNA for the CDR3: TGTGCCAGCAGCTTAGGACAGGGGGTGACTGGCAATCAGCCCCAGCATTTT. Protein product: CASSLGQGVTGNQPQHF.

V and J are TRBV5-1 and TRBJ2-2; D is perhaps TRBD1 (6 bases). Germline CDR1 and CDR2: SGHRS and YFSETQ. V was trimmed by 1 base and J by 3 bases, leaving 13 bases between them. The CDR3 length is 16 residues. CDR3 coding DNA: TGCGCCAGCAGCTTGACAGTACAGGGAGACACCGGGGAGCTGTTTTTT. This encodes CASSLTVQGDTGELFF.

The rearrangement uses TRBV19 and TRBJ2-1; 7 bases match TRBD1. Germline trimming cut 8 bases from V and 1 base from J; bases unmatched to any gene: 11. Germline assignment: CDR1 LNHDA and CDR2 SQIVND (reference sequence). This CDR3 region has 16 residues. The CDR3: CASPKRRGRSYNEQFF. The CDR3 nucleotides read TGTGCCAGTCCCAAGCGAAGGGGGCGATCCTACAATGAGCAGTTCTTC.

The genes are TRBV6-5 and TRBJ2-1; D is possibly TRBD2 (7 bases). The V gene lost 8 bases and the J gene lost 2 bases, with 13 bases spanning the gap. CDR3 size: 14 residues. CDR1 is MNHEY, CDR2 SVGAGI, per germline. This chain's CDR3 is CASGGGGPYNEQFF. In DNA form, the CDR3 reads TGTGCCAGCGGGGGAGGGGGGCCCTACAATGAGCAGTTCTTC.

The CDR3, as DNA: TGTGCCAGCAGCCTACGTGGAGCTAGCGGGCAAGAGACCCAGTACTTC. Translating it yields CASSLRGASGQETQYF. The rearrangement links TRBV3-1 (or the pseudogene TRBV3-2) to TRBJ2-5; 8 bases are shared with TRBD2. Per germline, CDR1 LGHDT and CDR2 YNNKEL (reference sequence). The CDR3 spans 16 residues. V was clipped by 4 bases and J by 2 bases; unmatched bases: 9.

This clone has more than one count but fewer than ten. This chain uses TRBV9 with TRBJ2-6, with D possibly matching TRBD2 (7 bases). Between the trimmed V and J ends, which lost 4 bases and 0 bases, there was a span of 20 bases. The CDR3 spans 19 residues. The germline V gene encodes CDR1 SGDLS and CDR2 YYNGEE. The CDR3 here is CASSQRRGDYSSGANVLTF. CDR3 coding DNA: TGTGCCAGCAGCCAACGGAGGGGGGACTACAGCTCTGGGGCCAACGTCCTGACTTTC.

V gene TRBV6-5 combines with J gene TRBJ1-1, with 9 nucleotides matching TRBD1. Germline V gene data show CDR1 as MNHEY and CDR2 as SVGAGI. This CDR3 region has 13 residues. V dropped 4 bases and J dropped 5; count of bases not matched to a gene: 2. The CDR3 region is CASSLQGATEAFF. The CDR3 nucleotides read TGTGCCAGCAGTTTACAGGGGGCTACTGAAGCTTTCTTT.

The gene calls are TRBV11-2 and TRBJ2-7; D perhaps matches TRBD1 (6 bases). The germline CDR1 and CDR2 sequences are SGHAT and FQNNGV. The V and J ends lost 2 bases and 3 bases respectively, with 11 bases between them. There are 14 residues in the CDR3. The CDR3 reads CASSLLQGYYEQYF. CDR3 bases: TGTGCCAGCAGCTTACTTCAGGGGTACTACGAGCAGTACTTC. The full variable domain, rest sourced from reference TRBV11-2 and TRBJ2-7, is EAGVAQSPRYKIIEKRQSVAFWCNPISGHATLYWYQQILGQGPKLLIQFQNNGVVDDSQLPKDRFSAERLKGVDSTLKIQPAKLEDSAVYLCASSLLQGYYEQYFGPGTRLTVT.

To note about this clone: The sample carries other DNA sequences with the same CDR3. The chain couples TRBV5-1 to TRBJ2-2, with D tentatively TRBD2 (5 bases). The CDR3 is made up of 14 amino acids. CDR1 is SGHRS, CDR2 YFSETQ, per germline. V was pared by 0 bases and J by 5 bases, with 8 bases between. CDR3 protein: CASSLEPGTGELFF. The CDR3 DNA is TGCGCCAGCAGCTTGGAGCCGGGGACCGGGGAGCTGTTTTTT.

This clone came up a few times. This chain connects TRBV9 to TRBJ2-2; a weak D match, TRBD1 (5 bases). The length of the CDR3 is 16 residues. V dropped 4 bases and J dropped 0 bases, with 13 bases sitting between them. The V gene's germline CDR1 is SGDLS and CDR2 YYNGEE. The CDR3 coding sequence is TGTGCCAGCAGCCCTAGACAGTCTGCGAACACCGGGGAGCTGTTTTTT. Its protein is CASSPRQSANTGELFF.

The CDR3 loop reads CASSRYPRETQYF. CDR3 in DNA: TGTGCCAGCAGTCGGTACCCCAGGGAGACCCAGTACTTC. This chain links TRBV6-1 with TRBJ2-5; D remains ambiguous. The V gene lost 5 bases and the J gene lost 5 bases, with 12 bases spanning the gap. This CDR3 contains 13 residues. The germline V gene has CDR1 MNHNS and CDR2 SASEGT.

The gene calls are TRBV11-2 and TRBJ2-5; 7 nucleotides line up with TRBD2. Germline values: CDR1 SGHAT, CDR2 FQNNGV. Trimming cost V 1 base and J 4 bases; bases outside gene matches: 12. This CDR3 comprises 17 residues. Written as DNA, the CDR3 is TGTGCCAGCAGCTTAGCGGGGCCTAATTGGGGGGGAGAGACCCAGTACTTC. Protein sequence: CASSLAGPNWGGETQYF.

The rearrangement joins TRBV10-3 to TRBJ2-5; 9 nucleotides align to TRBD1. J gave up 3 bases and V 6 bases, and 2 bases lay outside the gene matches. This CDR3 comprises 13 residues. CDR1 is ENHRY, CDR2 SYGVKD, per germline. CDR3 in DNA: TGTGCCATCAGGAGACAGGGGGAAGAGACCCAGTACTTC. Translating it yields CAIRRQGEETQYF.

This chain connects TRBV28 to TRBJ1-1; D remains unclear. V was clipped by 3 bases and J by 6 bases, with 11 bases between them. Per germline, CDR1 MDHEN and CDR2 SYDVKM. The CDR3 runs 13 residues. Here the CDR3 reads CASSFSGVPEAFF. The CDR3 coding sequence is TGTGCCAGCAGTTTTTCCGGGGTCCCTGAAGCTTTCTTT.

V and J are TRBV7-8 and TRBJ2-7; no reliable D call. The CDR3 totals 16 residues. CDR1 and CDR2 (germline): SGHVS, FQNEAQ. Trimming took 7 bases from V and 2 from J, leaving 21 bases between them. CDR3 sequence (DNA): TGTGCCAGCATCCCTGGCTTTCAGGTTCTCCCCTACGAGCAGTACTTC. Residues: CASIPGFQVLPYEQYF.

This clone occurred once. The chain carries TRBV30 and TRBJ2-3; no clear D. The CDR3 is 16 amino acids. Germline assignment: CDR1 GTSNPN and CDR2 SVGIG (reference sequence). Trimming removed 3 bases from V and 3 bases from J, with 19 bases in between. The CDR3 protein is CAWSPRMSGRTDTQYF. CDR3 DNA: TGTGCCTGGAGCCCCAGGATGTCTGGAAGGACAGATACGCAGTATTTT. The whole variable domain, filled in from reference TRBV30 and TRBJ2-3, reads SQTIHQWPATLVQPVGSPLSLECTVEGTSNPNLYWYRQAAGRGLQLLFYSVGIGQISSEVPQNLSASRPQDRQFILSSKKLLLSDSGFYLCAWSPRMSGRTDTQYFGPGTRLTVL.

The V and J genes are TRBV6-2 or TRBV6-3 and TRBJ1-5; 10 bases are shared with TRBD1. The germline CDR1 and CDR2 sequences are MNHEY and SVGEGT. This CDR3 spans 16 amino acids. V was clipped by 5 bases and J by 7 bases; unmatched bases: 11. CDR3 DNA: TGTGCCAGCAGTGGCTGGACAGGGGGTAAAGGGCAGCCCCAGCATTTT. This encodes CASSGWTGGKGQPQHF.

This chain uses TRBV9 with TRBJ2-3, with a tentative D call TRBD2 (7 bases). The CDR3 extends over 15 amino acids. Germline loops: CDR1 SGDLS, CDR2 YYNGEE. Trimming removed 3 bases at V and 1 base at J, with 12 bases between. CDR3 in DNA: TGTGCCAGCAGCGAGGGGGGGATACGCACAGATACGCAGTATTTT. Protein product: CASSEGGIRTDTQYF.

The chain links TRBV4-3 to TRBJ1-6; 10 bases match TRBD1. J was trimmed by 7 bases and V by 4 bases; bases with no gene match: 10. Germline V CDR1 and CDR2: LGHNA, YSLEER. The CDR3 has 17 residues. As DNA, the CDR3 is TGCGCCAGCAGCCTTGGGACAGGGGTCTTCGGAAATTCACCCCTCCACTTT. It encodes CASSLGTGVFGNSPLHF.

The rearrangement joins TRBV28 to TRBJ2-7; the match to TRBD1 covers 8 bases. The germline V gene encodes CDR1 MDHEN and CDR2 SYDVKM. J gave up 2 bases and V 6 bases, and 6 bases lay outside the gene matches. CDR3 length: 14 amino acids. The CDR3 bases are TGTGCCAGCAGCTTTATGGACAGGGCCTACGAGCAGTACTTC. Protein product: CASSFMDRAYEQYF.

The chain couples TRBV25-1 to TRBJ1-6, with D unresolved. CDR3 length equals 15 residues. Germline V CDR1 and CDR2: MGHDK, SYGVNS. Trimming stripped 7 bases from V and 0 bases from J, with 10 bases between. The DNA for the CDR3 is TGTGCCAGCAAAACTAGCCGCTCCTATAATTCACCCCTCCACTTT. This encodes CASKTSRSYNSPLHF.